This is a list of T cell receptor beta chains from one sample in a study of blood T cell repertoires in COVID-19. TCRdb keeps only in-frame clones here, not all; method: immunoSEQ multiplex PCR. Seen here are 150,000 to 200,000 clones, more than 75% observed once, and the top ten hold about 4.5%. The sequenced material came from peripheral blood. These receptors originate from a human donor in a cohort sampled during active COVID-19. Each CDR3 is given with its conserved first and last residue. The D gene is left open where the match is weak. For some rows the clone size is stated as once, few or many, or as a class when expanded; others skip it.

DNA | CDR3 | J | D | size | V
TGTGCCAGCAGTTCCTCGACAGGGGAGGCTTTCTTT | CASSSSTGEAFF | TRBJ1-1 | TRBD1 | once | TRBV6-2/TRBV6-3
TGTGCCAGCAGCTTGAGTCCCAGGATGGCTAACTATGGCTACACCTTC | CASSLSPRMANYGYTF | TRBJ1-2 | . | . | TRBV5-6
TGTGCCAGCAGTGAAGTCCACAGAGCGGGGAGCACAGATACGCAGTATTTT | CASSEVHRAGSTDTQYF | TRBJ2-3 | TRBD2 | . | TRBV6-1
TGTGCCAGCAGCTACAGGGGGATCGGGGCCAAAAACATTCAGTACTTC | CASSYRGIGAKNIQYF | TRBJ2-4 | TRBD1 | . | TRBV5-5
TGTGCCAGCAGTGTCTTGGGGGGGAGGGGAAAAAACGAGCAGTACTTC | CASSVLGGRGKNEQYF | TRBJ2-7 | TRBD2 | . | TRBV6-1
TGTGCCAGCAGGGCCCAGGGCCTGTCTCCCCTCCACTTT | CASRAQGLSPLHF | TRBJ1-6 | . | . | TRBV2
TGTGCCAGCAGCAACCCAACCTTTAGCGGGGGGGCCTCCTACGAGCAGTACTTC | CASSNPTFSGGASYEQYF | TRBJ2-7 | TRBD2 | . | TRBV5-4
TGTGCCAGCAGCTTAGCCAAACAGACTAACTATGGCTACACCTTC | CASSLAKQTNYGYTF | TRBJ1-2 | . | . | TRBV7-8
TGTGCCAGCAGCGCCGCTGGGCGGGGGGTGGCAGATACGCAGTATTTT | CASSAAGRGVADTQYF | TRBJ2-3 | TRBD2 | once | TRBV7-2
TGTGCCAGTAGTATATCGCGGCTATCGAACACCGGGGAGCTGTTTTTT | CASSISRLSNTGELFF | TRBJ2-2 | . | . | TRBV19
TGTGCCAGCAGCTCCTGGGACAGGGGACTCTATGGCTACACCTTC | CASSSWDRGLYGYTF | TRBJ1-2 | TRBD1 | . | TRBV5-6
TGTGCCAGCAGTTACAACCTTACCGGGAGTAGGGGCTACGAGCAGTACTTC | CASSYNLTGSRGYEQYF | TRBJ2-7 | . | . | TRBV6-2/TRBV6-3
TGTGCCAGCAGCCCCCCGGAGGGGTTCAGGCAGTTCTTC | CASSPPEGFRQFF | TRBJ2-1 | . | . | TRBV9
TGTGCCAGCAGCTTACGTGGTGGGGGGGGCTCCTACGAGCAGTACTTC | CASSLRGGGGSYEQYF | TRBJ2-7 | TRBD2 | . | TRBV7-2
TGCGCCAGCAGCCCGGTCCCCGGGTCCGCCCATTGGGCCCTCCACTTT | CASSPVPGSAHWALHF | TRBJ1-6 | . | . | TRBV5-1
TGTGCCAGCAGCTCTAGCACAGATACGCAGTATTTT | CASSSSTDTQYF | TRBJ2-3 | . | . | TRBV11-2
TGTGCCAGCAGTTTATACAAGGAGACCCAGTACTTC | CASSLYKETQYF | TRBJ2-5 | . | . | TRBV28
TGTGCCAGCAGGGAGCAGGGAGGCGAGCAGTACTTC | CASREQGGEQYF | TRBJ2-7 | . | . | TRBV27
TGTGCCACCAGCAGAGGTCTGGTGCGCGGGAGATCGTACAATGAGCAGTTCTTC | CATSRGLVRGRSYNEQFF | TRBJ2-1 | TRBD2 | . | TRBV15
TGTGCCAGCAGCCCATCCACAGGGGATACGCAGTATTTT | CASSPSTGDTQYF | TRBJ2-3 | . | once | TRBV3-1/TRBV3-2
TGTGCCAGCAGGACCTTTCGAGGGCTGCCTCCCTACGAGCAGTACTTC | CASRTFRGLPPYEQYF | TRBJ2-7 | . | . | TRBV11-2
TGTGCCAGCAGAGGGACAGGGAGTGATGGCTACACCTTC | CASRGTGSDGYTF | TRBJ1-2 | TRBD1 | . | TRBV12-3/TRBV12-4
TGTGCCATCACCAGGGGGCCCAATCAGCCCCAGCATTTT | CAITRGPNQPQHF | TRBJ1-5 | TRBD1 | . | TRBV10-3
TGTGCCAGCAGCCGGACTAGCGGGGATAGCTCCTACAATGAGCAGTTCTTC | CASSRTSGDSSYNEQFF | TRBJ2-1 | TRBD2 | . | TRBV5-6
TGTGCCAGCAAGGGGACAGGGGCCTTGAACGGGGAGCTGTTTTTT | CASKGTGALNGELFF | TRBJ2-2 | TRBD1 | once | TRBV2
TGTGCCAGCAGTGAATATTTGGCAGGGGCCTACAATGAGCAGTTCTTC | CASSEYLAGAYNEQFF | TRBJ2-1 | . | . | TRBV25-1
TGTGCCAGTAGATCGCGGAGCACAGATACGCAGTATTTT | CASRSRSTDTQYF | TRBJ2-3 | . | . | TRBV19
TGTGCCAGCAGCTTGGACAGGAGATTGTCAGATACGCAGTATTTT | CASSLDRRLSDTQYF | TRBJ2-3 | . | . | TRBV5-4
TGTGCCAGCAGCCGTGTCGCTGGCGGGACCCAGTACTTC | CASSRVAGGTQYF | TRBJ2-5 | . | . | TRBV12-3/TRBV12-4
TGCAGTGCTAGTGGACTTAATGAGCAGTTCTTC | CSASGLNEQFF | TRBJ2-1 | . | . | TRBV20-1